This T cell receptor beta chain comes out of a study of PD-1 blockade in mismatch repair-deficient tumors. Generated by immunoSEQ multiplex PCR, the TCRdb table keeps only in-frame clones and is missing some. The top ten clones hold 13% of a sample with under 150,000 clones, around 86% of them seen once. V was cut by 1 base and J by 5 bases, with 13 bases left in between. The germline V gene encodes CDR1 SGHAT and CDR2 FQNNGV. The CDR3 runs 15 residues. The chain recombines TRBV11-2 with TRBJ2-3; D remains unclear. The origin of this receptor is an adult with mismatch repair-deficient cancer. The sequencing here drew on peripheral blood, taken 44 weeks after starting pembrolizumab. The DNA of the CDR3 is TGTGCCAGCAGCTTAGTGGGTAGCAGTATAGATACGCAGTATTTT. Its translation: CASSLVGSSIDTQYF.